The rows below give T cell receptor beta chains drawn from one sample of a study of T cell responses to AZD1222 COVID-19 vaccine. The assay was immunoSEQ multiplex PCR, and TCRdb's table has in-frame clones only and misses some. The data contain about 170,000 clones, about 89% of them singletons. The sample was peripheral blood, taken on day 0 of AZD1222 vaccination. The receptors shown here come from an adult in good health. The CDR3 runs from the conserved cysteine through the conserved F or W. Fields, in order: V gene, clone size, D gene, J gene, CDR3 DNA, CDR3 protein. D genes are given only for firm matches. Clone size appears in some rows only: once, few, many, or a class for an expanded clone.

v_call: TRBV20-1; clone_size: NA; d_call: TRBD1; j_call: TRBJ1-1; cdr3_nt: TGCAGTGCTGAGACAGGGCCTGAAGCTTTCTTT; cdr3_aa: CSAETGPEAFF
v_call: TRBV19; clone_size: NA; d_call: NA; j_call: TRBJ2-7; cdr3_nt: TGTGCCAGTAGTATAGGGATGCGGGAGCAGTACTTC; cdr3_aa: CASSIGMREQYF
v_call: TRBV19; clone_size: NA; d_call: NA; j_call: TRBJ2-3; cdr3_nt: TGTGCCAGTAGACCACAGGGCCCCACAGATACGCAGTATTTT; cdr3_aa: CASRPQGPTDTQYF
v_call: TRBV15; clone_size: NA; d_call: TRBD2; j_call: TRBJ2-7; cdr3_nt: TGTGCCACCAGCAGAGATATGGCGGGAGCGGCCGAGCAGTACTTC; cdr3_aa: CATSRDMAGAAEQYF
v_call: TRBV4-2; clone_size: once; d_call: NA; j_call: TRBJ2-7; cdr3_nt: TGTGCCAGCAGCCCCACTCAGTGGGGATCCTACGAGCAGTACTTC; cdr3_aa: CASSPTQWGSYEQYF
v_call: TRBV18; clone_size: NA; d_call: TRBD1; j_call: TRBJ1-2; cdr3_nt: TGTGCCAGCTCACCTAGGGACAGTAGCTATGGCTACACCTTC; cdr3_aa: CASSPRDSSYGYTF
v_call: TRBV24-1; clone_size: NA; d_call: NA; j_call: TRBJ2-3; cdr3_nt: TGTGCCACCAGCGGTAACACAGATACGCAGTATTTT; cdr3_aa: CATSGNTDTQYF
v_call: TRBV18; clone_size: few; d_call: NA; j_call: TRBJ2-2; cdr3_nt: TGTGCCAGCTCACCACTAGACCAGAACACCGGGGAGCTGTTTTTT; cdr3_aa: CASSPLDQNTGELFF
v_call: TRBV7-3; clone_size: NA; d_call: TRBD1; j_call: TRBJ2-2; cdr3_nt: TGTGCCAGCAGCGAACAGGGGGCCGGGGAGCTGTTTTTT; cdr3_aa: CASSEQGAGELFF
v_call: TRBV5-1; clone_size: NA; d_call: TRBD2; j_call: TRBJ2-7; cdr3_nt: TGCGCCAGCAGCCCTACCCCTAGCGGGAGTGGAGAGCAGTACTTC; cdr3_aa: CASSPTPSGSGEQYF
v_call: TRBV4-1; clone_size: once; d_call: TRBD2; j_call: TRBJ2-1; cdr3_nt: TGCGCCAGCAGCCCCGGACTAGCGGGCAGCTCCTACAATGAGCAGTTCTTC; cdr3_aa: CASSPGLAGSSYNEQFF
v_call: TRBV7-7; clone_size: NA; d_call: NA; j_call: TRBJ2-2; cdr3_nt: TGTGCCAGCAGGGAGGGGGGACAGAACACCGGGGAGCTGTTTTTT; cdr3_aa: CASREGGQNTGELFF
v_call: TRBV9; clone_size: NA; d_call: TRBD1; j_call: TRBJ2-2; cdr3_nt: TGTGCCAGCAGCGTAGTACAGGGGGACACCGGGGAGCTGTTTTTT; cdr3_aa: CASSVVQGDTGELFF
v_call: TRBV10-3; clone_size: NA; d_call: NA; j_call: TRBJ2-3; cdr3_nt: TGTGCCATCAGTGAGAGGGGTCTAGGGGGAGATACGCAGTATTTT; cdr3_aa: CAISERGLGGDTQYF
v_call: TRBV11-1; clone_size: NA; d_call: NA; j_call: TRBJ1-1; cdr3_nt: TGTGCCAGCAGCTTTGGAACCTACGAAGCTTTCTTT; cdr3_aa: CASSFGTYEAFF
v_call: TRBV14; clone_size: NA; d_call: NA; j_call: TRBJ2-2; cdr3_nt: TGTGCCAGCAGCCAATCTGGGTTCGGGGAGCTGTTTTTT; cdr3_aa: CASSQSGFGELFF
v_call: TRBV10-2; clone_size: NA; d_call: TRBD2; j_call: TRBJ2-2; cdr3_nt: TGCGCCACCAGGGGGAGCGGGGGGGCCGGCGGGGAGCTGTTTTTT; cdr3_aa: CATRGSGGAGGELFF
v_call: TRBV28; clone_size: NA; d_call: NA; j_call: TRBJ1-4; cdr3_nt: TGTGCCAGCAGTTTAGAGTCCAATGAAAAACTGTTTTTT; cdr3_aa: CASSLESNEKLFF
v_call: TRBV6-2/TRBV6-3; clone_size: NA; d_call: TRBD1; j_call: TRBJ1-6; cdr3_nt: TGTGCCAGCAGTTTACAGGGGTCTAATTCACCCCTCCACTTT; cdr3_aa: CASSLQGSNSPLHF
v_call: TRBV30; clone_size: NA; d_call: NA; j_call: TRBJ2-5; cdr3_nt: TGTGCCTGGACCCAGACCCAGACGGCCAGAGAGACCCAGTACTTC; cdr3_aa: CAWTQTQTARETQYF
v_call: TRBV19; clone_size: NA; d_call: NA; j_call: TRBJ1-5; cdr3_nt: TGTGCCAGTAGTAATTTGGGGACACCGATTACGGATAGCAATCAGCCCCAGCATTTT; cdr3_aa: CASSNLGTPITDSNQPQHF
v_call: TRBV12-3/TRBV12-4; clone_size: NA; d_call: NA; j_call: TRBJ1-1; cdr3_nt: TGTGCCAGCAGTTTCTCGAACACTGAAGCTTTCTTT; cdr3_aa: CASSFSNTEAFF
v_call: TRBV6-5; clone_size: NA; d_call: NA; j_call: TRBJ2-2; cdr3_nt: TGTGCCAGCAGTTACTCGCTAGGGGTCCGGGAGCTGTTTTTT; cdr3_aa: CASSYSLGVRELFF
v_call: TRBV30; clone_size: NA; d_call: NA; j_call: TRBJ1-5; cdr3_nt: TGTGCCTGGGCTGAGCAGGGCTCCAATCAGCCCCAGCATTTT; cdr3_aa: CAWAEQGSNQPQHF
v_call: TRBV30; clone_size: NA; d_call: NA; j_call: TRBJ1-4; cdr3_nt: TGTGCCTCGGAGGTGGTTACTAATGAAAAACTGTTTTTT; cdr3_aa: CASEVVTNEKLFF
v_call: TRBV10-3; clone_size: NA; d_call: NA; j_call: TRBJ2-7; cdr3_nt: TGTGCCATCAGTGAAGGAGCCCGGGCCTACGAGCAGTACTTC; cdr3_aa: CAISEGARAYEQYF
v_call: TRBV19; clone_size: NA; d_call: NA; j_call: TRBJ1-1; cdr3_nt: TGTGCCAGTAGTATAGACAGGGGAATGACTGAAGCTTTCTTT; cdr3_aa: CASSIDRGMTEAFF
v_call: TRBV7-2; clone_size: NA; d_call: NA; j_call: TRBJ1-4; cdr3_nt: TGTGCCAGCACCCCATGGGGGGGGGCCGGTGAAAAACTGTTTTTT; cdr3_aa: CASTPWGGAGEKLFF
v_call: TRBV10-3; clone_size: NA; d_call: NA; j_call: TRBJ1-5; cdr3_nt: TGTGCCACCAAGACGGATACTAGCAATCAGCCCCAGCATTTT; cdr3_aa: CATKTDTSNQPQHF
v_call: TRBV5-6; clone_size: NA; d_call: NA; j_call: TRBJ2-2; cdr3_nt: TGTGCCAGCAGCTCGGCGAACACCGGGGAGCTGTTTTTT; cdr3_aa: CASSSANTGELFF
v_call: TRBV2; clone_size: NA; d_call: NA; j_call: TRBJ2-5; cdr3_nt: TGTGCCAGCAGCCACCGGGACACCCCTGGGGAGACCCAGTACTTC; cdr3_aa: CASSHRDTPGETQYF
v_call: TRBV4-3; clone_size: NA; d_call: TRBD2; j_call: TRBJ2-1; cdr3_nt: TGCGCCAGCAGCCGGGGACTAGCAGTCTTGGAGAATGAGCAGTTCTTC; cdr3_aa: CASSRGLAVLENEQFF
v_call: TRBV6-2/TRBV6-3; clone_size: few; d_call: NA; j_call: TRBJ1-5; cdr3_nt: TGTGCCAGCAGTTACAGAGGGGGCAATCAGCCCCAGCATTTT; cdr3_aa: CASSYRGGNQPQHF
v_call: TRBV10-3; clone_size: NA; d_call: TRBD1; j_call: TRBJ1-2; cdr3_nt: TGTGCCACCGGACAGGGTGCCGATGGCTACACCTTC; cdr3_aa: CATGQGADGYTF
v_call: TRBV6-2/TRBV6-3; clone_size: NA; d_call: TRBD2; j_call: TRBJ2-2; cdr3_nt: TGTGCCAGCAGTTACCCTAGCGGGAGGACATCCGGCGGGGAGCTGTTTTTT; cdr3_aa: CASSYPSGRTSGGELFF